These T cell receptor beta chains were read from a single sample in a study of T cells in Graves' hyperthyroidism and ophthalmopathy. TCRdb redid the calling of the multiplex PCR reads with MiXCR, one entry per CDR3 protein. Here the sample spans about 350,000 distinct CDR3 sequences, approximately 15% being singletons. Sequenced material: blood. Receptor source: a woman in her twenties or thirties with Graves' hyperthyroidism. The CDR3 runs from the conserved cysteine through the conserved F or W. D genes are given only for firm matches. Rows give clone size only sometimes, using once, few, many, or a class for an expanded clone.

V	D	J	size	CDR3	DNA
TRBV20-1	.	TRBJ2-5	many	CSASSSELYQETQYF	TGCAGTGCTTCCTCCTCGGAGCTGTACCAAGAGACCCAGTACTTC
TRBV10-3	.	TRBJ1-1	many	CAITPPRMNTEAFF	TGTGCCATCACCCCCCCCCGGATGAACACTGAAGCTTTCTTT
TRBV15	TRBD1	TRBJ1-5	.	CATNYRQGSNQPQHF	TGTGCCACCAACTATCGACAGGGCAGCAATCAGCCCCAGCATTTT
TRBV6-1	.	TRBJ1-3	few	CASSETAQYF	TGTGCCAGCAGTGAAACAGCACAGTATTTT
TRBV18	.	TRBJ2-1	.	CASSPQGVVGNEQFF	TGTGCCAGCTCACCACAGGGGGTAGTTGGCAATGAGCAGTTCTTC
TRBV6-1	.	TRBJ2-1	few	CASSSRGVGYNEQFF	TGTGCCAGCAGTTCAAGGGGAGTGGGCTACAATGAGCAGTTCTTC
TRBV6-5	TRBD2	TRBJ2-1	few	CASSYSRTSGISYNEQFF	TGTGCCAGCAGTTACTCCCGGACTAGCGGGATATCCTACAATGAGCAGTTCTTC
TRBV7-8	.	TRBJ1-5	many	CASSLVQAEGPQHF	TGTGCCAGCAGCTTAGTACAGGCAGAGGGGCCCCAGCATTTT
TRBV27	.	TRBJ1-4	.	CASSSGTWGKKLFF	TGTGCCAGCAGTTCCGGGACCTGGGGTAAAAAACTGTTTTTT
TRBV7-8	TRBD1	TRBJ1-5	many	CASSSPDRGQPQHF	TGTGCCAGCAGCTCCCCGGACAGGGGTCAGCCCCAGCATTTT
TRBV7-9	.	TRBJ1-2	.	CASSLSIYGYTF	TGTGCCAGCAGCTTATCCATCTATGGCTACACCTTC
TRBV7-3	.	TRBJ2-5	few	CASSLNLGWAQYF	TGTGCCAGCAGCTTAAATCTCGGCTGGGCCCAGTACTTC
TRBV5-5	.	TRBJ2-1	.	CASSSDNSSYNEQFF	TGTGCCAGCAGTTCTGACAACAGCTCCTACAATGAGCAGTTCTTC
TRBV29-1	.	TRBJ2-3	many	CSASLGQGRTDTQYF	TGCAGCGCCTCCCTGGGGCAGGGCCGCACAGATACGCAGTATTTT
TRBV12-5	TRBD2	TRBJ2-1	many	CASGRMTLAGGPRSFNEQFF	TGTGCTAGTGGTCGGATGACGTTAGCGGGAGGGCCCCGGTCGTTCAATGAGCAGTTCTTC
TRBV3-1	.	TRBJ2-2	few	CASSQEGGERPYTGELFF	TGTGCCAGCAGCCAAGAAGGGGGGGAGCGACCTTACACCGGGGAGCTGTTTTTT
TRBV20-1	.	TRBJ2-1	.	CSARVGYLGNEQFF	TGCAGTGCTAGAGTCGGGTATCTGGGCAATGAGCAGTTCTTC
TRBV2	.	TRBJ1-3	many	CASSDLGTARAGNTIYF	TGTGCCAGCAGTGACCTAGGGACGGCCCGGGCTGGAAACACCATATATTTT
TRBV7-3	TRBD1	TRBJ2-1	few	CASSYRDRVIDEQFF	TGTGCCAGCAGCTACCGGGACAGGGTAATCGATGAGCAGTTCTTC
TRBV20-1	TRBD2	TRBJ2-3	.	CSAVLAGTDTQYF	TGCAGTGCAGTACTAGCGGGCACAGATACGCAGTATTTT
TRBV12-3/TRBV12-4	TRBD2	TRBJ2-2	few	CASIFAGGTGELFF	TGTGCCAGCATTTTTGCGGGAGGGACCGGGGAGCTGTTTTTT
TRBV19	TRBD2	TRBJ2-3	.	CASSIYGTSGSWSDTQYF	TGTGCCAGTAGTATATACGGGACTAGCGGGAGTTGGTCCGATACGCAGTATTTT
TRBV6-1	.	TRBJ2-7	many	CASSTRGEQYF	TGTGCCAGCAGCACTAGAGGGGAGCAGTACTTC
TRBV2	.	TRBJ2-1	many	CASISGNEQFF	TGTGCCAGCATATCCGGCAATGAGCAGTTCTTC
TRBV7-9	.	TRBJ1-6	few	CASSLGPPPLHF	TGTGCCAGCAGTTTGGGCCCTCCCCCCCTCCACTTT
TRBV29-1	.	TRBJ2-3	.	CSVVWAGMAGSTDTQYF	TGCAGCGTTGTTTGGGCAGGGATGGCGGGGAGCACAGATACGCAGTATTTT
TRBV2	.	TRBJ1-3	many	CASSEGASSGNTIYF	TGTGCCAGCAGCGAAGGGGCCTCCTCTGGAAACACCATATATTTT
TRBV7-9	.	TRBJ1-2	.	CASSATASNYGYTF	TGTGCCAGCAGCGCAACGGCCTCTAACTATGGCTACACCTTC
TRBV20-1	TRBD2	TRBJ2-1	many	CSANPGLAGGQAGYEQFF	TGCAGTGCTAACCCGGGACTAGCGGGAGGCCAAGCGGGGTATGAGCAGTTCTTC
TRBV18	TRBD2	TRBJ2-1	.	CASAQGGSSYNEQFF	TGTGCCAGCGCCCAGGGCGGGAGCTCCTACAATGAGCAGTTCTTC
TRBV20-1	TRBD2	TRBJ2-7	many	CSAREGLASYEQYF	TGCAGTGCTAGAGAAGGACTAGCGAGCTACGAGCAGTACTTC
TRBV3-1	TRBD1	TRBJ2-1	.	CAGSPLVGQGYNEQFF	TGTGCCGGCAGCCCCCTCGTAGGACAGGGGTACAATGAGCAGTTCTTC
TRBV19	.	TRBJ1-2	.	CASWAGGGYTF	TGTGCCTCATGGGCAGGCGGGGGCTACACCTTC
TRBV20-1	.	TRBJ2-1	.	CSAGRDPYNEQFF	TGCAGTGCCGGCCGGGACCCTTACAATGAGCAGTTCTTC
TRBV28	.	TRBJ1-5	few	CASTLQRGNQPQHF	TGTGCCAGCACCCTCCAGCGCGGCAATCAGCCCCAGCATTTT
TRBV6-2/TRBV6-3	TRBD1	TRBJ1-2	many	CASGRGTGNRYGYTF	TGTGCCAGCGGTCGGGGGACAGGGAACCGCTATGGCTACACCTTC
TRBV30	.	TRBJ2-1	many	CAWSAVLAEQFF	TGTGCCTGGAGTGCCGTGTTGGCTGAGCAGTTCTTC
TRBV28	TRBD2	TRBJ2-1	few	CAGGLAGFEQFF	TGTGCCGGAGGACTAGCGGGATTTGAGCAGTTCTTC
TRBV9	.	TRBJ2-7	many	CASSPTPESYEQYF	TGTGCCAGCAGCCCCACGCCGGAGTCCTACGAGCAGTACTTC
TRBV6-2/TRBV6-3	.	TRBJ2-5	few	CASRNRVQETQYF	TGTGCCAGCAGGAACAGGGTACAAGAGACCCAGTACTTC
TRBV20-1	.	TRBJ2-1	.	CSASGSRGNEQFF	TGCAGTGCTAGCGGGAGTAGGGGTAACGAGCAGTTCTTC
TRBV20-1	.	TRBJ1-5	few	CSARDSGNQPQHF	TGCAGTGCTAGAGATTCCGGGAATCAGCCCCAGCATTTT
TRBV28	TRBD2	TRBJ2-1	.	CASSTPRVAGTNEQFF	TGTGCCAGCAGTACACCCCGAGTAGCGGGTACCAATGAGCAGTTCTTC
TRBV24-1	.	TRBJ2-1	few	CATSDLRLGEQFF	TGTGCCACCAGTGATTTGCGTTTGGGTGAGCAGTTCTTC
TRBV24-1	.	TRBJ1-2	many	CATSDGDTAGRYGYTF	TGTGCCACCAGTGATGGCGACACCGCGGGACGCTATGGCTACACCTTC
TRBV6-2/TRBV6-3	.	TRBJ2-6	few	CASSYLRTSISGANVLTF	TGTGCCAGCAGTTACCTGAGAACATCGATCTCTGGGGCCAACGTCCTGACTTTC